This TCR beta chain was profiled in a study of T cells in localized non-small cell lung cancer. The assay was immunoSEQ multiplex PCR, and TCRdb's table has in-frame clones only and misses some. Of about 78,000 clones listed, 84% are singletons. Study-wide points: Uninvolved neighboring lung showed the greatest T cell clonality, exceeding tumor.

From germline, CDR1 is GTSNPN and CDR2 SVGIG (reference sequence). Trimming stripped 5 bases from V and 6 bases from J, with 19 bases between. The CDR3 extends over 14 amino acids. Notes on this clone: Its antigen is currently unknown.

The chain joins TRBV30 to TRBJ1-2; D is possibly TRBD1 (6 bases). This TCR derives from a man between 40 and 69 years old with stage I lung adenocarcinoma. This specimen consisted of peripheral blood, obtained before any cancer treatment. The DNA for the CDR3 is TGTGCCTGGTCCGGGACAACCTCTTTCAATGGCTACACCTTC. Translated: CAWSGTTSFNGYTF.